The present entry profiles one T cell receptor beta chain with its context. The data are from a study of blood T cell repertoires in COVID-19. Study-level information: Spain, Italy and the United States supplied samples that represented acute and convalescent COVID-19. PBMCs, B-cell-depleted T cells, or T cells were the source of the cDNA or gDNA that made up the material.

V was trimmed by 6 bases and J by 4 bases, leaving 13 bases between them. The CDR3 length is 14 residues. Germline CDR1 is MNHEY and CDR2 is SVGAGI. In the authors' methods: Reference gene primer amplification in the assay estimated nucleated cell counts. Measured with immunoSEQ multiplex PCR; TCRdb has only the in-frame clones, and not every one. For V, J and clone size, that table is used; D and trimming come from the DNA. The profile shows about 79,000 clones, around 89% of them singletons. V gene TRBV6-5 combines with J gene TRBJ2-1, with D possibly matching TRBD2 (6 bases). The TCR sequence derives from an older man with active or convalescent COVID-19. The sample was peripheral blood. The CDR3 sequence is CASSRGDGYNEQFF. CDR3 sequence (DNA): TGTGCCAGCAGCCGCGGGGACGGATACAATGAGCAGTTCTTC.